The 20 T cell receptor beta chains in this list originate from one sample, sequenced in a study of OX40 agonist ivuxolimab in advanced cancers. Data came from immunoSEQ multiplex PCR; TCRdb stores just in-frame clones and leaves some out. The sample includes 70,000 to 95,000 clones, more than 70% of them seen just once. Material: CD4+ or CD8+ T cells sorted from blood, obtained in a trial of the OX40 agonist ivuxolimab. The receptors here all came from an adult with an advanced solid tumor such as melanoma, head and neck, liver or kidney cancer.

The J gene is TRBJ1-5, the V gene TRBV11-2; D is uncertain. Trimming pared 6 bases from V and 3 bases from J, leaving 12 bases between. This CDR3 comprises 14 residues. Germline-derived CDR1 and CDR2 are SGHAT and FQNNGV. CDR3: CASSRGGINQPQHF. The CDR3 bases are TGTGCCAGCAGTCGGGGAGGGATCAATCAGCCCCAGCATTTT.

V is TRBV19 and J is TRBJ1-1, with 7 bases identical to TRBD1. The J segment lost 7 bases and the V segment lost 6 bases, leaving 2 bases of the junction unmatched. This CDR3 is built from 11 residues. CDR1 is LNHDA and CDR2 is SQIVND in the germline V gene (reference sequence). The CDR3, as DNA: TGTGCCAGTAGGGACAGGCTTGAAGCTTTCTTT. It is translated as CASRDRLEAFF.

This chain uses TRBV11-3 with TRBJ2-7, with D maybe TRBD2 (6 bases). The CDR3 has 14 amino acids. Germline V gene sequence: CDR1 SGHNT, CDR2 YENEEA. V lost 1 base to trimming and J lost 4 bases, with 11 bases between them. The CDR3 bases are TGTGCCAGCAGCTTAGGGCCGGCGGGGTACGAGCAGTACTTC. Translated, it gives CASSLGPAGYEQYF.

The V gene is TRBV6-5, the J gene TRBJ2-1; D is undetermined. V lost 6 bases and J 6 bases, leaving 12 bases between the germline ends. The CDR3 is 13 amino acids. Germline V gene sequence: CDR1 MNHEY, CDR2 SVGAGI. The CDR3 nucleotides are TGTGCCAGCAGATCAAAAATCGGCAATGAGCAGTTCTTC. It specifies CASRSKIGNEQFF.

The V gene is TRBV19, the J gene TRBJ2-1; 13 nucleotides align to TRBD2. Germline V CDR1 and CDR2: LNHDA, SQIVND (reference sequence). V lost 3 bases to trimming and J lost 10 bases; unmatched junction nucleotides: 9. This CDR3 is built from 16 residues. CDR3 sequence: CASSIPTSGRAGEQFF. The CDR3 DNA is TGTGCCAGTAGTATCCCAACTAGCGGGAGGGCCGGGGAGCAGTTCTTC. Looking up the rest from reference TRBV19 and TRBJ2-1 gives the full variable domain: DGGITQSPKYLFRKEGQNVTLSCEQNLNHDAMYWYRQDPGQGLRLIYYSQIVNDFQKGDIAEGYSVSREKKESFPLTVTSAQKNPTAFYLCASSIPTSGRAGEQFFGPGTRLTVL.

CDR3 DNA: TGTGCCACCTCCCCAACGCAGGCTACCGAGCAGTACTTC. It is translated as CATSPTQATEQYF. J is TRBJ2-7 and V is TRBV6-1, with D hard to call. Trimming pared 10 bases from V and 6 bases from J, leaving 19 bases between. From germline, CDR1 is MNHNS and CDR2 SASEGT. The CDR3 length is 13 residues.

This clone has only one observation. The J gene is TRBJ2-3, the V gene TRBV4-3, with TRBD2 matching over 8 bases. This CDR3 is built from 18 residues. Germline lookup yields CDR1 LGHNA and CDR2 YSLEER. The ends lost 6 bases at V and 4 bases at J; junction bases unmatched: 18. CDR3 in DNA: TGCGCCAGCAGTCCAAGATACGACGGGAGGGCCTCCGCAGATACGCAGTATTTT. Protein sequence: CASSPRYDGRASADTQYF.

The V gene is TRBV6-5, the J gene TRBJ2-7, with 8 bases fitting TRBD1. There are 14 residues in the CDR3. V trimming: 6 bases; J trimming: 2 bases; junction bases outside the gene matches: 6. Germline values: CDR1 MNHEY, CDR2 SVGAGI. The DNA of the CDR3 is TGTGCCAGCAGCCTACTGACAGGGGCCTACGAGCAGTACTTC. Translating it yields CASSLLTGAYEQYF.

V is TRBV5-3 and J is TRBJ1-4; TRBD1 matches 9 bases. TRBV5-3 is recorded as an ORF, its role being uncertain. V was pared by 5 bases and J by 8 bases, with 7 bases of the junction left unmatched. This CDR3 has 14 amino acids. CDR3 residues: CARSLGTGSEKLFF. The CDR3 region has the DNA TGTGCCAGAAGTCTCGGGACAGGGAGCGAAAAACTGTTTTTT.

The chain joins TRBV11-2 to TRBJ1-1; D possibly corresponds to TRBD1 (6 bases). Germline CDR1 reads SGHAT; CDR2 reads FQNNGV. V gave up 3 bases and J gave up 5 bases, with 16 bases separating them. CDR3 size: 15 residues. CDR3 DNA: TGTGCCAGCAGCTTGGCTGGGGGGGCGCCTACTGAAGCTTTCTTT. This sequence encodes CASSLAGGAPTEAFF.

The chain combines TRBV21-1 with TRBJ2-3; the D segment call TRBD2 is taken from the table without a DNA check. TRBV21-1 is a documented pseudogene. The CDR3 covers 16 residues. Here the CDR3 DNA reads TGTGCCAGCACCCCTCCGGATAGCGGGAGGGCCGATACGCAGTATTTT. Translation: CASTPPDSGRADTQYF.

The chain combines TRBV4-2 with TRBJ1-1, with D possibly TRBD1 on 5 matching bases. CDR1 is LGHNA and CDR2 is YNFKEQ in the germline V gene. This CDR3 comprises 15 residues. V was pared by 1 base and J by 7 bases, with 16 bases between. This CDR3 reads CASSQGDNRDVEAFF. The CDR3 nucleotides read TGTGCCAGCAGCCAAGGAGATAACCGGGACGTTGAAGCTTTCTTT.

V gene TRBV18 combines with J gene TRBJ1-5, with a weak D call TRBD1 (5 bases). The CDR3 is made up of 18 amino acids. V was shortened by 3 bases and J by 0 bases, with 18 bases between the two germline ends. The germline V gene has CDR1 KGHSH and CDR2 LQKENI. CDR3 residues: CASSPRQGAAYSNQPQHF. CDR3 nucleotide sequence: TGTGCCAGCTCACCGCGGCAGGGAGCTGCGTATAGCAATCAGCCCCAGCATTTT.

The CDR3 bases are TGCAGCGTCTCGCGATCAGGAGGGGGAAGCTATGGCTACACCTTC. This gives the protein CSVSRSGGGSYGYTF. The chain couples TRBV29-1 to TRBJ1-2; possibly TRBD1 for D (6 bases). The V gene lost 6 bases and the J gene lost 4 bases, with 21 bases spanning the gap. In germline, CDR1 is SQVTM, CDR2 ANQGSEA. The CDR3 loop spans 15 amino acids.

V and J are TRBV25-1 and TRBJ1-1; D not certain. CDR1 MGHDK and CDR2 SYGVNS come from the germline V gene. V dropped 7 bases and J dropped 1 base, with 10 bases sitting between them. The CDR3 is 13 residues long. CDR3 residues: CASTLQTNTEAFF. DNA of the CDR3: TGTGCCAGCACCCTTCAGACGAACACTGAAGCTTTCTTT.

The chain couples TRBV28 to TRBJ1-6, with a possible D match to TRBD1 (6 bases). Trimming stripped 2 bases from V and 0 bases from J, with 8 bases between. This CDR3 contains 16 residues. Looked up from germline, CDR1 is MDHEN and CDR2 is SYDVKM. The CDR3: CASSLQGISYNSPLHF. The CDR3 DNA reads as TGTGCCAGCAGTTTACAGGGGATCTCCTATAATTCACCCCTCCACTTT.

The genes are TRBV16 and TRBJ1-2; possibly TRBD1 for D (5 bases). Germline CDR1 and CDR2: KGHSY and FQNENV. The CDR3 has 15 residues. With 0 bases removed from V and 14 bases from J, the gap between germline ends came to 22 bases. CDR3 sequence (DNA): TGTGCCAGCAGCCAATCTTTCCAGGCCGGGACGGCGGAGACCTTC. This translates into CASSQSFQAGTAETF. The complete variable domain, with remaining parts taken from reference TRBV16 and TRBJ1-2, reads GEEVAQTPKHLVRGEGQKAKLYCAPIKGHSYVFWYQQVLKNEFKFLISFQNENVFDETGMPKERFSAKCLPNSPCSLEIQATKLEDSAVYFCASSQSFQAGTAETFGSGTRLTVV.

The chain links TRBV4-1 to TRBJ2-3, with 9 positions matching TRBD2. The CDR3 sequence is 19 residues long. Per germline, CDR1 MGHRA and CDR2 YSYEKL. With 0 bases clipped from V and 3 bases from J, the junction kept 13 bases outside the gene matches. CDR3 nucleotide sequence: TGCGCCAGCAGCCAAGATTCCTGGACTAGCGCAAAATCGACAGATACGCAGTATTTT. Its translation: CASSQDSWTSAKSTDTQYF.

The V and J genes are TRBV15 and TRBJ1-1; D may be TRBD1 (5 bases). This CDR3 contains 17 residues. Germline lookup yields CDR1 LNHNV and CDR2 YYDKDF (reference sequence). V lost 1 base, J lost 5 bases, and 20 bases lay in between. CDR3 region: CATSRGAVRGGRTEAFF. The CDR3 DNA sequence: TGTGCCACCAGCAGAGGGGCGGTACGGGGCGGTAGGACTGAAGCTTTCTTT.

The rearrangement uses TRBV21-1 and TRBJ2-2; TRBD1 reflects the table's D call only, with no check against the DNA. TRBV21-1 is a known pseudogene. This CDR3 has 15 amino acids. The CDR3 nucleotides read TGTGCCAGCAGCTTCCGGGACACAAACACCGGGGAGCTGTTTTTT. This codes for CASSFRDTNTGELFF.